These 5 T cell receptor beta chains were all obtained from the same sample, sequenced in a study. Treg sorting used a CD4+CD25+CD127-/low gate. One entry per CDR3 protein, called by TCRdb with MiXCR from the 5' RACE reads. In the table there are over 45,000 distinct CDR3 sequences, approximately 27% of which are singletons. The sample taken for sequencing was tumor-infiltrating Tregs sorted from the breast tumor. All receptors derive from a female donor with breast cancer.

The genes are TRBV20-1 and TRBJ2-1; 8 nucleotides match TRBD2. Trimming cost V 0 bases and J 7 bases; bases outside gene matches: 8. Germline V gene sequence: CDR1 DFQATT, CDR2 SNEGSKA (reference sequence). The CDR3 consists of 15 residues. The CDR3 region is CSARERGLEENEQFF. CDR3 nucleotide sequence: TGCAGTGCTAGAGAGAGGGGACTAGAAGAGAATGAGCAGTTCTTC.

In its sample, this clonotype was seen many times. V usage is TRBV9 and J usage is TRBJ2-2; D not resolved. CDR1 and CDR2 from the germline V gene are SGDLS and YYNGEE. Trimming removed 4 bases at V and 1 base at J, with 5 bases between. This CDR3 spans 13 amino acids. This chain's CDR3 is CASSNWNTGELFF. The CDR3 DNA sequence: TGTGCCAGCAGCAATTGGAACACCGGGGAGCTGTTTTTT.

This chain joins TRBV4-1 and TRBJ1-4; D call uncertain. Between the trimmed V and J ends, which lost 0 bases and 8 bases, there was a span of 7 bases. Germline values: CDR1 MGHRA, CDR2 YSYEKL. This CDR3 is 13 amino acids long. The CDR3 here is CASSQDISEKLFF. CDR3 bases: TGCGCCAGCAGCCAAGACATCTCGGAAAAACTGTTTTTT.

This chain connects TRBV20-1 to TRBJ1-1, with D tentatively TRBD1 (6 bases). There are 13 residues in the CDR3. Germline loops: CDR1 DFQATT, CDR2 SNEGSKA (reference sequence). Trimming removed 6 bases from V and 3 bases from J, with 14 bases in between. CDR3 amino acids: CSASGGPDTEAFF. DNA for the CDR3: TGCAGTGCCTCGGGGGGGCCTGACACTGAAGCTTTCTTT.

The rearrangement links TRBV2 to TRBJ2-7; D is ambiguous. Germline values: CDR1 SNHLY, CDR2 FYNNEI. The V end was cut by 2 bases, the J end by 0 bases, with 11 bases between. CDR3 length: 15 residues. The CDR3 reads CASSERMLSSYEQYF. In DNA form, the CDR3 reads TGTGCCAGCAGTGAAAGAATGTTAAGCTCCTACGAGCAGTACTTC.